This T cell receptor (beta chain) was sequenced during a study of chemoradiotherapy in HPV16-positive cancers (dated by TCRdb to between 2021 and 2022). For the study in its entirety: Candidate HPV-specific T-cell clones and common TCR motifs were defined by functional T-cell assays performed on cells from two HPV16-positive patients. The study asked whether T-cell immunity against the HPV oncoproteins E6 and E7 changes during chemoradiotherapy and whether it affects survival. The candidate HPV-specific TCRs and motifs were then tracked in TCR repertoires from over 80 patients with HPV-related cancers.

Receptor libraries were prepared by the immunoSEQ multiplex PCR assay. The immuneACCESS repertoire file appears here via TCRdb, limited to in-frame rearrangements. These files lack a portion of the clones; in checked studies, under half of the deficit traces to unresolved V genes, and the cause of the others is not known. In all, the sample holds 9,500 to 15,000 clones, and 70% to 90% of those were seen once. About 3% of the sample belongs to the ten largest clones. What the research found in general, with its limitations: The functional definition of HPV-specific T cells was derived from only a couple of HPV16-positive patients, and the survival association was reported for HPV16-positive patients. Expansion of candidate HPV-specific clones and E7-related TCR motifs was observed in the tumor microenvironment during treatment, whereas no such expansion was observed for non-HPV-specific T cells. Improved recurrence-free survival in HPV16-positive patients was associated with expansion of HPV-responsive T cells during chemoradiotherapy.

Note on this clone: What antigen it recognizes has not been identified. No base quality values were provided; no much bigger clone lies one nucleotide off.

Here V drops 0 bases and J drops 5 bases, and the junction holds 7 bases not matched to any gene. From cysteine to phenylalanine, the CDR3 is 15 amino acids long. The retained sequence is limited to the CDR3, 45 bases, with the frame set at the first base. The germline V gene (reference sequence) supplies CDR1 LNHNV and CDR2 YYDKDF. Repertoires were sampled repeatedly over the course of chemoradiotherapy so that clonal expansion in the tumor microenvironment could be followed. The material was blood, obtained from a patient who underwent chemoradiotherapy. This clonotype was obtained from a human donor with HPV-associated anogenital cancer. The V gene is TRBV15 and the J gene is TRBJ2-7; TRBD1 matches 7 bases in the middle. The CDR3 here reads CATSRDYRGLDEQYF. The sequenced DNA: TGTGCCACCAGCAGAGATTATAGGGGGCTCGACGAGCAGTACTTC.